Presented here are 16 T cell receptor beta chains from one specimen sequenced in a study of T cell clones after liver transplantation. The data were produced by immunoSEQ multiplex PCR, yet TCRdb's version contains in-frame clones alone and is incomplete. The sample comprises about 75,000 clones, roughly 90% of which are singletons, and under 3.5% rests with the top ten. The specimen comprised CD4+ T cells from blood, sampled before liver transplant. These receptors all stem from a human donor who received a liver transplant.

The V call is TRBV5-6, the J call TRBJ2-1, with 8 bases identical to TRBD2. The CDR3 totals 16 residues. The J segment lost 2 bases and the V segment lost 1 base, leaving 5 bases of the junction unmatched. Germline lookup yields CDR1 SGHDT and CDR2 YYEEEE. CDR3 nucleotide sequence: TGTGCCAGCAGCTTGTACGGGACTAGACCCTACAATGAGCAGTTCTTC. Translated: CASSLYGTRPYNEQFF.

The V and J genes are TRBV29-1 and TRBJ2-7, with D hard to call. The CDR3 runs to 12 residues. Trimming left V 1 base short and J 4 bases short, with 8 bases between. CDR1 and CDR2 (germline): SQVTM, ANQGSEA. This CDR3 reads CSVEGPRYEQYF. CDR3 DNA: TGCAGCGTTGAAGGCCCTAGGTACGAGCAGTACTTC.

This chain connects TRBV27 to TRBJ1-1; possible D gene TRBD1, 5 bases. The ends were cut back, 7 bases at V and 4 bases at J, with 19 bases in the middle. The CDR3 sequence is 15 residues long. Germline V gene sequence: CDR1 MNHEY, CDR2 SMNVEV (reference sequence). CDR3 in amino acids: CASTPLWGVSTEAFF. The CDR3 DNA sequence: TGTGCCAGCACACCCCTATGGGGCGTGAGCACTGAAGCTTTCTTT.

The chain is built from TRBV9 and TRBJ1-5, with TRBD1 matching 9 bases. Unmatched junction bases numbered 8, after V lost 7 bases and J lost 3 bases. Germline assignment: CDR1 SGDLS and CDR2 YYNGEE. This CDR3 is 15 amino acids long. As DNA, the CDR3 is TGTGCCAGCGGCTCCGGGACAGGGTACAATCAGCCCCAGCATTTT. Its translation: CASGSGTGYNQPQHF.

This sequence joins TRBV29-1 and TRBJ2-3, with TRBD2 identical over 8 bases. Germline V gives CDR1 SQVTM, CDR2 ANQGSEA. The junction had 5 bases not matched to a gene; V was cut back by 0 bases and J by 3 bases. CDR3 length: 15 residues. For the CDR3, the DNA is TGCAGCGTTGAAGATCAGCGGGAGTGGACAGATACGCAGTATTTT. Amino acids: CSVEDQREWTDTQYF.

This clone appeared a single time. The CDR3 region has the DNA TGCGCCAGCAGCCAAGAGCTGAACAGCCTATACGAGCAGTACTTC. Translating it yields CASSQELNSLYEQYF. The chain carries TRBV4-1 and TRBJ2-7; D gene ambiguous. V lost 0 bases, J lost 4 bases, and 13 bases lay in between. From germline, CDR1 is MGHRA and CDR2 YSYEKL. CDR3 length: 15 amino acids.

The CDR3 loop reads CASSPGLLLSTDTQYF. The CDR3 DNA reads TGCGCCAGCAGCCCCGGACTACTACTAAGCACAGATACGCAGTATTTT. V usage is TRBV5-1 and J usage is TRBJ2-3; D may be TRBD2 (6 bases). The V and J ends lost 4 bases and 0 bases respectively, with 15 bases between them. The CDR3 length is 16 residues. The germline V gene encodes CDR1 SGHRS and CDR2 YFSETQ.

The rearrangement links TRBV11-3 to TRBJ2-5, with 16 bases aligning to TRBD2. The CDR3 has 17 amino acids. From germline, CDR1 is SGHNT and CDR2 YENEEA. The V and J ends lost 5 bases and 7 bases, in that order; junction bases with no gene match: 10. The CDR3 bases are TGTGCCAGCAGCCCTCCCGGGACTAGCGGGAGGGCTCTGACCCAGTACTTC. Translation: CASSPPGTSGRALTQYF.

The chain links TRBV29-1 to TRBJ1-1; maybe TRBD1 (6 bases). Germline lookup yields CDR1 SQVTM and CDR2 ANQGSEA. This CDR3 comprises 11 residues. With 7 bases removed from V and 11 bases from J, the gap between germline ends came to 17 bases. The CDR3, as DNA: TGCAGCGGCTTCAGGGGAGGCGTTGCTTTCTTT. Translated: CSGFRGGVAFF.

The chain combines TRBV11-3 with TRBJ2-1; TRBD1 matches at 7 bases. V shed 5 bases, J shed 2 bases, and the junction held 9 bases outside the gene matches. Germline V CDR1 and CDR2: SGHNT, YENEEA. There are 16 residues in the CDR3. The CDR3 protein is CASSIGQDQTYNEQFF. The DNA of the CDR3 is TGTGCCAGCAGCATCGGACAGGATCAGACCTACAATGAGCAGTTCTTC. Full variable domain (rest looked up from reference TRBV11-3 and TRBJ2-1): EAGVVQSPRYKIIEKKQPVAFWCNPISGHNTLYWYLQNLGQGPELLIRYENEEAVDDSQLPKDRFSAERLKGVDSTLKIQPAELGDSAVYLCASSIGQDQTYNEQFFGPGTRLTVL.

This chain joins TRBV5-6 and TRBJ2-3; TRBD2 matches 10 bases. The ends lost 1 base at V and 6 bases at J; junction bases unmatched: 5. CDR3 length: 15 amino acids. Germline CDR1 SGHDT, CDR2 YYEEEE. CDR3 coding DNA: TGTGCCAGCAGCTTGTGGCTAGCGGGAGCCGATACGCAGTATTTT. This encodes CASSLWLAGADTQYF. Looking up the rest from reference TRBV5-6 and TRBJ2-3 gives the full variable domain: DAGVTQSPTHLIKTRGQQVTLRCSPKSGHDTVSWYQQALGQGPQFIFQYYEEEERQRGNFPDRFSGHQFPNYSSELNVNALLLGDSALYLCASSLWLAGADTQYFGPGTRLTVL.

This clone was counted a few times. This chain connects TRBV25-1 to TRBJ2-4; 8 bases line up with TRBD1. This CDR3 has 15 residues. J gave up 6 bases and V 4 bases, and 8 bases lay outside the gene matches. The germline V gene has CDR1 MGHDK and CDR2 SYGVNS. The CDR3 loop is CASSARQGSGNIQYF. The CDR3 nucleotides read TGTGCCAGCAGTGCCCGACAGGGGAGTGGAAACATTCAGTACTTC.

This chain links TRBV11-3 with TRBJ2-3; 12 nucleotides line up with TRBD2. From germline, CDR1 is SGHNT and CDR2 YENEEA. V was pared by 5 bases and J by 0 bases, with 15 bases of the junction left unmatched. This CDR3 comprises 20 residues. The CDR3 region is CASSPRLAGVRTTSTDTQYF. The CDR3 nucleotides read TGTGCCAGCAGCCCCCGACTAGCGGGAGTCCGGACTACTAGCACAGATACGCAGTATTTT.

The chain has TRBV9 and TRBJ2-2, with TRBD1 identical over 11 bases. Looked up from germline, CDR1 is SGDLS and CDR2 is YYNGEE. After removal of 4 bases from V and 5 bases from J, the junction contained 10 bases not matched to a gene. This CDR3 comprises 17 residues. CDR3 sequence (DNA): TGTGCCAGCAGCTTGGACAGGGGGCCCCTTGGGACCGGGGAGCTGTTTTTT. This translates into CASSLDRGPLGTGELFF.

This clone was detected once. V is TRBV5-1 and J is TRBJ2-3; 12 bases are a match to TRBD2. V shed 4 bases and J 3 bases; nucleotides not matched to a gene: 9. The germline gives CDR1 SGHRS, CDR2 YFSETQ. The CDR3 sequence is 17 residues long. CDR3 DNA sequence: TGCGCCAGCAGCGTCCTACCGGGACTAGCGGGTACAGATACGCAGTATTTT. As protein: CASSVLPGLAGTDTQYF.

The J gene is TRBJ2-7, the V gene TRBV5-4; maybe TRBD2 (5 bases). The V end lost 4 bases, the J end lost 0 bases, and 8 bases lay between the germline ends. The CDR3 runs to 13 residues. CDR1 is SGHNT, CDR2 YYREEE, per germline (reference sequence). CDR3 in DNA: TGTGCCAGCAGCCACCGGGACTCCTACGAGCAGTACTTC. Amino acid sequence: CASSHRDSYEQYF.